The entry below describes one T cell receptor (beta chain). What it binds is unknown. The data were taken from a study of shared clonotypes between healthy human individuals. Study-level points and caveats: Sample collection involved blood only; tissue repertoires are likely different.

Repertoires were generated with immunoSEQ multiplex PCR, while TCRdb's copy carries only in-frame clones and drops some. The repertoire holds over a million clones, with around 78% as singletons. The germline V gene has CDR1 SGDLS and CDR2 YYNGEE. The CDR3 loop spans 15 amino acids. V was pared by 5 bases and J by 4 bases, with 9 bases of the junction left unmatched. Sequencing used memory CD4+ T cells from PBMCs. The subset denotes: CD45RA-negative fraction. This TCR derives from a man aged 18 to 29 in good health. Some clones in this sample may be carry-over from other donors' samples. The chain recombines TRBV9 with TRBJ1-1; 9 bases fit TRBD1. The CDR3 DNA reads as TGTGCCAGCAGTATTACAGGGACAGGGAGCACTGAAGCTTTCTTT. It is translated as CASSITGTGSTEAFF.